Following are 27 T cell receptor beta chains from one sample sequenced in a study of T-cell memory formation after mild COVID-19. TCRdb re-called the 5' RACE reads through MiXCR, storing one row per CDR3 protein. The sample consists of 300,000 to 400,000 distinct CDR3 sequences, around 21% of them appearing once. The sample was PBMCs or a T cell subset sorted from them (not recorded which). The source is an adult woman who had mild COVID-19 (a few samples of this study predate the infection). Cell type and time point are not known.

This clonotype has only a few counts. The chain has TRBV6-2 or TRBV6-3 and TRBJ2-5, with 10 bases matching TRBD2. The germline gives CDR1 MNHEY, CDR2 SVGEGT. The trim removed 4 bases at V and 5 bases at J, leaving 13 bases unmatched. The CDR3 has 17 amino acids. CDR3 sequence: CASSFGLAASPAETQYF. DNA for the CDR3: TGTGCCAGCAGTTTCGGACTAGCGGCCTCCCCGGCGGAGACCCAGTACTTC.

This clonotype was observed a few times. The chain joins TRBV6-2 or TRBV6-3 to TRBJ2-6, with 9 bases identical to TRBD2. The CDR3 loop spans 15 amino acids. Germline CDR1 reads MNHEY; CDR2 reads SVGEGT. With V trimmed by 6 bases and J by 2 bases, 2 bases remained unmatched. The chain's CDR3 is CASRRGGTGANVLTF. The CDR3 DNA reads TGTGCCAGCAGGCGGGGGGGGACTGGGGCCAACGTCCTGACTTTC.

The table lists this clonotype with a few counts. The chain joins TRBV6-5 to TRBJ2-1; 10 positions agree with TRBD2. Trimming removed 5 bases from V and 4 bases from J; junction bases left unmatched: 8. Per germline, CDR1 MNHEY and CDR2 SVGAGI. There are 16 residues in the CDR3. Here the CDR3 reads CASSRPTSGAYNEQFF. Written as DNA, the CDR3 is TGTGCCAGCAGTCGCCCTACTAGCGGGGCGTACAATGAGCAGTTCTTC.

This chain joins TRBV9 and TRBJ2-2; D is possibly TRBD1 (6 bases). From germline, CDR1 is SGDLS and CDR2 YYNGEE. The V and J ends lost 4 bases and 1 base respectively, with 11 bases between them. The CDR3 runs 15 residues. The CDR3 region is CASSPPTGNTGELFF. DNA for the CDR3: TGTGCCAGCAGCCCTCCGACAGGGAACACCGGGGAGCTGTTTTTT.

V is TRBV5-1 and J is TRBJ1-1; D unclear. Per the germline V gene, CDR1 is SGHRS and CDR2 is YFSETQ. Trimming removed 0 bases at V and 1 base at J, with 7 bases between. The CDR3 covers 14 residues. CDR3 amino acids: CASSLVTKNTEAFF. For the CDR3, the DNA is TGCGCCAGCAGCTTGGTCACCAAGAACACTGAAGCTTTCTTT. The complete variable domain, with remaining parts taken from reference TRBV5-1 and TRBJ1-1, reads KAGVTQTPRYLIKTRGQQVTLSCSPISGHRSVSWYQQTPGQGLQFLFEYFSETQRNKGNFPGRFSGRQFSNSRSEMNVSTLELGDSALYLCASSLVTKNTEAFFGQGTRLTVV.

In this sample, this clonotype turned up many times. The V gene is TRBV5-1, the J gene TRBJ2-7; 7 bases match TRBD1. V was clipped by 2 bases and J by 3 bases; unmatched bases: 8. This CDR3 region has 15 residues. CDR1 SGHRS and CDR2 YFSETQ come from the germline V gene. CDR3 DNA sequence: TGCGCCAGCAGCTTTGGGACAGTGGATGACTACGAGCAGTACTTC. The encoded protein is CASSFGTVDDYEQYF. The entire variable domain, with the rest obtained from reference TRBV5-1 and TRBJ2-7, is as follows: KAGVTQTPRYLIKTRGQQVTLSCSPISGHRSVSWYQQTPGQGLQFLFEYFSETQRNKGNFPGRFSGRQFSNSRSEMNVSTLELGDSALYLCASSFGTVDDYEQYFGPGTRLTVT.

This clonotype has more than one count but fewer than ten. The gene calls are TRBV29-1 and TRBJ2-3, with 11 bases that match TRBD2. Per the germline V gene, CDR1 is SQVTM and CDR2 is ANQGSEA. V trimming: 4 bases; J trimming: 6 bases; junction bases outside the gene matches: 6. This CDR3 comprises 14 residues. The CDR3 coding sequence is TGCAGCGTTGCTAGCGGGAGGAGGGGCGATACGCAGTATTTT. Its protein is CSVASGRRGDTQYF.

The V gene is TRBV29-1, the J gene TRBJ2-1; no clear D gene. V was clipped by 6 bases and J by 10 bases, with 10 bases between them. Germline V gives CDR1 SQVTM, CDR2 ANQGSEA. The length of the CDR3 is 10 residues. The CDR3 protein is CSVANEEQFF. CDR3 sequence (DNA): TGCAGCGTCGCAAATGAAGAGCAGTTCTTC.

CDR3 loop: CASSLVSLGASGRAYLQETQYF. CDR3 coding DNA: TGCGCCAGCAGCTTAGTATCGCTCGGGGCTAGCGGGAGGGCATACCTACAAGAGACCCAGTACTTC. The chain employs TRBV5-1 and TRBJ2-5; 12 bases are shared with TRBD2. V trimming: 2 bases; J trimming: 2 bases; junction bases outside the gene matches: 22. This CDR3 spans 22 amino acids. Germline loops: CDR1 SGHRS, CDR2 YFSETQ.

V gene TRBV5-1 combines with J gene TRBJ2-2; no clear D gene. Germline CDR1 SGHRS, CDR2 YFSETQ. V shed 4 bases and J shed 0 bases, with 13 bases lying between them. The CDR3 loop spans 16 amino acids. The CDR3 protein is CASSLERITNTGELFF. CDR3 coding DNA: TGCGCCAGCAGCCTTGAGAGGATAACGAACACCGGGGAGCTGTTTTTT.

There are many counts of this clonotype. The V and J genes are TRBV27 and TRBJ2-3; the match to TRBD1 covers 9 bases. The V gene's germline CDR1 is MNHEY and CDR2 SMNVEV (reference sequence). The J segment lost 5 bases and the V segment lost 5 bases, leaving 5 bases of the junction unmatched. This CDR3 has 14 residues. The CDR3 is CASSRDRVIDTQYF. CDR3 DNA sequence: TGTGCCAGCAGTCGGGACAGGGTGATAGATACGCAGTATTTT.

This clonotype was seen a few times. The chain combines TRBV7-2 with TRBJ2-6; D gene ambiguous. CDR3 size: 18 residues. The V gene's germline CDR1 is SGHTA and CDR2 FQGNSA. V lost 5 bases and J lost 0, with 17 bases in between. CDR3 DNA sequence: TGTGCCAGCAGCCAAAGGCGGTTAGTGTACTCTGGGGCCAACGTCCTGACTTTC. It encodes CASSQRRLVYSGANVLTF.

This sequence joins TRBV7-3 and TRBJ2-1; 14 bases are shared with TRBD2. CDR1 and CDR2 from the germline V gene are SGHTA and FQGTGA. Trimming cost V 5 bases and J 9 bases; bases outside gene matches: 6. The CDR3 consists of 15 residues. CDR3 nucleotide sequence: TGTGCCAGCAGCCCGGGACTAGCGGGAGTCCCTGAGCAGTTCTTC. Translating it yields CASSPGLAGVPEQFF.

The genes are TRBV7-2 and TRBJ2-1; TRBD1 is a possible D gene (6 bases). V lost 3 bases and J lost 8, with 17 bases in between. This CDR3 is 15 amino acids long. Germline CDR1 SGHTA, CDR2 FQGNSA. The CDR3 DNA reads TGTGCCAGCAGCTTTTTTGGGGGCGCAGGCGATGAGCAGTTCTTC. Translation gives CASSFFGGAGDEQFF.

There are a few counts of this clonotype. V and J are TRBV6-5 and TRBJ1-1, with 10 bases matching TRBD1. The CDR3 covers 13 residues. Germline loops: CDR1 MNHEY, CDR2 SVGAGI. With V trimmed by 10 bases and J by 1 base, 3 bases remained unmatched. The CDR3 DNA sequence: TGTGCCACCAGGACAGGGGGGAACACTGAAGCTTTCTTT. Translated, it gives CATRTGGNTEAFF.

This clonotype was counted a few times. For the CDR3, the DNA is TGTGCCAGCAACCCCCGGCACCAAGAGACCCAGTACTTC. Protein product: CASNPRHQETQYF. V is TRBV6-6 and J is TRBJ2-5; D is unresolved. Germline CDR1 MNHNY, CDR2 SVGAGI (reference sequence). The V end lost 7 bases, the J end lost 0 bases, and 9 bases lay between the germline ends. The CDR3 is 13 amino acids.

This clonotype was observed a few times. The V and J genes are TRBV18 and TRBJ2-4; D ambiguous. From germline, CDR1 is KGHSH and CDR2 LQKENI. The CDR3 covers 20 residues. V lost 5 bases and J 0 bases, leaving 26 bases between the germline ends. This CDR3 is CASSTIKAEISDLAKNIQYF. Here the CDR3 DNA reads TGTGCCAGCTCAACAATCAAGGCGGAGATATCGGACCTAGCCAAAAACATTCAGTACTTC.

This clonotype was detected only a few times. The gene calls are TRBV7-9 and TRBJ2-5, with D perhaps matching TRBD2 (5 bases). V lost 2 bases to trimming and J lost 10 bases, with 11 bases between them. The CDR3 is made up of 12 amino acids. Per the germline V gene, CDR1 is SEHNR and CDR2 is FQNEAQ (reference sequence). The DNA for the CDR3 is TGTGCCAGCAGCTTAATGTCAGAGGGCCAGTACTTC. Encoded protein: CASSLMSEGQYF.

The CDR3 sequence: CASSLDPQGGSSRNTEAFF. Written as DNA, the CDR3 is TGCGCCAGCAGCTTGGATCCCCAGGGTGGGTCCTCAAGGAACACTGAAGCTTTCTTT. This rearrangement joins TRBV5-1 to TRBJ1-1; TRBD1 is a possible D gene (5 bases). There are 19 residues in the CDR3. V was cut by 0 bases and J by 1 base, with 22 bases left in between. CDR1 and CDR2 from the germline V gene are SGHRS and YFSETQ.

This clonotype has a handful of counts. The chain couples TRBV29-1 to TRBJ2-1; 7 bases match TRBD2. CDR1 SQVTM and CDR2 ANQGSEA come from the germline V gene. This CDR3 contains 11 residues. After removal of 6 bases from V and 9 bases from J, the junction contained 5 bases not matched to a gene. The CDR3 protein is CSVLLASEQFF. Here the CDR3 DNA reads TGCAGCGTCTTACTAGCGTCTGAGCAGTTCTTC.

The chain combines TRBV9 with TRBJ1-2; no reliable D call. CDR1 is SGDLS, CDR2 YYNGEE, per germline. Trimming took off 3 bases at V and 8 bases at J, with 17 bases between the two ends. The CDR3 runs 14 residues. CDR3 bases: TGTGCCAGCAGCGCCCTCGGCGAGTCTGACGGCTACACCTTC. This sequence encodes CASSALGESDGYTF.

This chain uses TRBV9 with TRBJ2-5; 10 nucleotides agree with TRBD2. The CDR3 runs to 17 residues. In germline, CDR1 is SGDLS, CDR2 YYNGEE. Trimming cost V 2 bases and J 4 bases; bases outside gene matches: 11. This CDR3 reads CASSVLAGVGGGETQYF. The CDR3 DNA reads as TGTGCCAGCAGCGTGCTAGCGGGAGTTGGGGGAGGAGAGACCCAGTACTTC.

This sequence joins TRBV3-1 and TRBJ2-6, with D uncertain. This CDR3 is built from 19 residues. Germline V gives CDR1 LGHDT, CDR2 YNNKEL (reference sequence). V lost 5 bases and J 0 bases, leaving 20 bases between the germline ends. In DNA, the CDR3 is TGTGCCAGCAGCTTCCTTAGCTCAGGCGTACCCTCTGGGGCCAACGTCCTGACTTTC. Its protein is CASSFLSSGVPSGANVLTF.

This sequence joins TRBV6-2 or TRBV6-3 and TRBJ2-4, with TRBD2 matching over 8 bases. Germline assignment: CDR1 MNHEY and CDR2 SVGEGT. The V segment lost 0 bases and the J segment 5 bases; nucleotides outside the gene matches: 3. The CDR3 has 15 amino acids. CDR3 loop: CASSYSETSENIQYF. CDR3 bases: TGTGCCAGCAGTTACTCTGAGACTAGCGAAAACATTCAGTACTTC.

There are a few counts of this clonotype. The CDR3 DNA follows: TGTGCCAGTAGTATAGCAGGGGCGAACACTGAAGCTTTCTTT. It specifies CASSIAGANTEAFF. The chain combines TRBV19 with TRBJ1-1; tentative D call: TRBD1 (6 bases). The CDR3 has 14 residues. V was pared by 1 base and J by 1 base, with 7 bases between. CDR1 is LNHDA, CDR2 SQIVND, per germline (reference sequence).

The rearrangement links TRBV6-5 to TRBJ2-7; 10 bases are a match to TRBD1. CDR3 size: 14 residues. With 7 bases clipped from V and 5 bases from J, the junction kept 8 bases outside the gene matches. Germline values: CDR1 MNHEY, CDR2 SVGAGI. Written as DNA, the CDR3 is TGTGCCAGCATTCACGGGACAGGGGTTGACGAGCAGTACTTC. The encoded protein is CASIHGTGVDEQYF.

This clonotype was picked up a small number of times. The CDR3 region has the DNA TGTGCCAGCACCATACAGGGAGGTGGGGCCACTGAAGCTTTCTTT. Protein: CASTIQGGGATEAFF. The chain joins TRBV6-5 to TRBJ1-1; TRBD1 might be the D (6 bases). The germline CDR1 and CDR2 sequences are MNHEY and SVGAGI. V lost 7 bases, J lost 4 bases, and 19 bases lay in between. The CDR3 sequence is 15 residues long.